These T cell receptor beta chains were read from a single sample in a study of cytomegalovirus exposure and HLA in healthy donors. Clones were sequenced by immunoSEQ multiplex PCR, and TCRdb holds only the in-frame ones, with some missing. The table includes 110,000 to 150,000 clones, 90% to 95% detected once. The source material was PBMCs. These receptors were obtained from a man between 18 and 35 years old in good health and CMV-seronegative. Each CDR3 is given with its conserved first and last residue. The order of the fields is D gene, V gene, J gene, CDR3 protein, CDR3 DNA. A D gene is named only where the DNA matches it firmly.

d_gene: -
v_gene: TRBV5-1
j_gene: TRBJ1-5
CDR3aa: CASSLGQGKNQPQHF
CDR3nt: TGCGCCAGCAGCTTGGGGCAGGGGAAGAACCAGCCCCAGCATTTT

d_gene: -
v_gene: TRBV27
j_gene: TRBJ2-2
CDR3aa: CASSLRDFTGELFF
CDR3nt: TGTGCCAGCAGTTTAAGGGACTTCACCGGGGAGCTGTTTTTT

d_gene: TRBD1
v_gene: TRBV9
j_gene: TRBJ2-7
CDR3aa: CASSKGTDLYEQYF
CDR3nt: TGTGCCAGCAGCAAAGGGACAGACCTCTACGAGCAGTACTTC

d_gene: -
v_gene: TRBV7-3
j_gene: TRBJ2-7
CDR3aa: CASSSQAGPTYEQYF
CDR3nt: TGTGCCAGCAGCTCCCAAGCGGGCCCTACCTACGAGCAGTACTTC

d_gene: TRBD1
v_gene: TRBV14
j_gene: TRBJ1-4
CDR3aa: CASSQGGGDEKLFF
CDR3nt: TGTGCCAGCAGCCAAGGAGGGGGCGATGAAAAACTGTTTTTT

d_gene: -
v_gene: TRBV15
j_gene: TRBJ2-1
CDR3aa: CATSRAGSSYNEQFF
CDR3nt: TGTGCCACCAGCAGAGCCGGGAGCTCCTACAATGAGCAGTTCTTC

d_gene: TRBD2
v_gene: TRBV5-1
j_gene: TRBJ2-7
CDR3aa: CASSLGPSGGSYEQYF
CDR3nt: TGCGCCAGCAGCTTGGGGCCAAGCGGGGGGTCGTACGAGCAGTACTTC

d_gene: -
v_gene: TRBV7-9
j_gene: TRBJ2-3
CDR3aa: CASSPRDPTSTDTQYF
CDR3nt: TGTGCCAGCAGCCCCCGGGATCCTACTAGCACAGATACGCAGTATTTT

d_gene: TRBD1
v_gene: TRBV7-9
j_gene: TRBJ1-1
CDR3aa: CASSTRTGENTEAFF
CDR3nt: TGTGCCAGCAGCACCCGGACAGGGGAGAACACTGAAGCTTTCTTT

d_gene: TRBD1
v_gene: TRBV5-5
j_gene: TRBJ1-4
CDR3aa: CASSSGQLNEKLFF
CDR3nt: TGTGCCAGCAGCTCGGGACAGCTTAATGAAAAACTGTTTTTT

d_gene: TRBD1
v_gene: TRBV7-9
j_gene: TRBJ1-1
CDR3aa: CASSQRPGTGLAFF
CDR3nt: TGTGCCAGCAGCCAACGTCCCGGGACAGGGTTGGCTTTCTTT

d_gene: -
v_gene: TRBV19
j_gene: TRBJ2-2
CDR3aa: CASSPRDTLNTGELFF
CDR3nt: TGTGCCAGTAGTCCCAGGGACACCCTGAACACCGGGGAGCTGTTTTTT

d_gene: TRBD2
v_gene: TRBV5-4
j_gene: TRBJ2-3
CDR3aa: CASSWSGRAWTDTQYF
CDR3nt: TGTGCCAGCAGCTGGAGCGGGAGGGCCTGGACAGATACGCAGTATTTT

d_gene: -
v_gene: TRBV6-6
j_gene: TRBJ1-4
CDR3aa: CASSYQAKLFF
CDR3nt: TGTGCCAGCAGTTACCAGGCAAAACTGTTTTTT

d_gene: -
v_gene: TRBV6-6
j_gene: TRBJ1-1
CDR3aa: CASSPTNRAFF
CDR3nt: TGTGCCAGCAGTCCGACAAATCGGGCTTTCTTT

d_gene: TRBD1
v_gene: TRBV6-5
j_gene: TRBJ1-4
CDR3aa: CASSSGQDNEKLFF
CDR3nt: TGTGCCAGCAGTTCGGGACAGGATAATGAAAAACTGTTTTTT

d_gene: TRBD1
v_gene: TRBV7-2
j_gene: TRBJ2-3
CDR3aa: CASSIGQGADTQYF
CDR3nt: TGTGCCAGCAGCATCGGACAGGGGGCAGATACGCAGTATTTT

d_gene: TRBD1
v_gene: TRBV25-1
j_gene: TRBJ1-4
CDR3aa: CASSEQGADEKLFF
CDR3nt: TGTGCCAGCAGTGAGCAGGGGGCCGATGAAAAACTGTTTTTT

d_gene: -
v_gene: TRBV11-2
j_gene: TRBJ1-1
CDR3aa: CASSYTGVTEAFF
CDR3nt: TGTGCCAGCAGCTACACGGGGGTAACTGAAGCTTTCTTT

d_gene: -
v_gene: TRBV6-5
j_gene: TRBJ1-5
CDR3aa: CASSPTGMSNQPQHF
CDR3nt: TGTGCCAGCAGTCCTACAGGAATGAGCAATCAGCCCCAGCATTTT

d_gene: -
v_gene: TRBV7-2
j_gene: TRBJ1-2
CDR3aa: CAIPSDTNYGYTF
CDR3nt: TGTGCCATCCCGTCGGACACGAACTATGGCTACACCTTC

d_gene: TRBD2
v_gene: TRBV19
j_gene: TRBJ2-3
CDR3aa: CASQAGDPFTPTDTQYF
CDR3nt: TGTGCCAGTCAGGCGGGAGATCCCTTCACCCCGACAGATACGCAGTATTTT

d_gene: TRBD2
v_gene: TRBV9
j_gene: TRBJ2-3
CDR3aa: CASSVGSGSDTQYF
CDR3nt: TGTGCCAGCAGCGTAGGGAGCGGGAGTGATACGCAGTATTTT

d_gene: TRBD1
v_gene: TRBV29-1
j_gene: TRBJ1-3
CDR3aa: CSAEGQGAGNTIYF
CDR3nt: TGCAGCGCCGAGGGACAGGGCGCCGGAAACACCATATATTTT

d_gene: -
v_gene: TRBV5-1
j_gene: TRBJ1-1
CDR3aa: CASSLDYQGLAFF
CDR3nt: TGCGCCAGCAGCTTGGACTATCAGGGCCTCGCTTTCTTT